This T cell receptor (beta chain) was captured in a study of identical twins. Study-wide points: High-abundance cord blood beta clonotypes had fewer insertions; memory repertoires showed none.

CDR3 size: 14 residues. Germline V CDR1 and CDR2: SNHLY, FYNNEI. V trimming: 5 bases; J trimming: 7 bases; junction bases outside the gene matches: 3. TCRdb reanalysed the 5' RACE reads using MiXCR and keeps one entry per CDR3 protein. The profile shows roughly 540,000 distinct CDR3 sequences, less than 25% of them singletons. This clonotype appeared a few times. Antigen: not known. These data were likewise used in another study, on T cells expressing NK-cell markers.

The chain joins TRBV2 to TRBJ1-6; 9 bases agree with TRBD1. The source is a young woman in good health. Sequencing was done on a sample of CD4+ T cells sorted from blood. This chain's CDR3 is CASSNRGRNSPLHF. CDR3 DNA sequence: TGTGCCAGCAGTAACAGGGGGCGAAATTCACCCCTCCACTTT. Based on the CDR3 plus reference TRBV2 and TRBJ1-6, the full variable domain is EPEVTQTPSHQVTQMGQEVILRCVPISNHLYFYWYRQILGQKVEFLVSFYNNEISEKSEIFDDQFSVERPDGSNFTLKIRSTKLEDSAMYFCASSNRGRNSPLHFGNGTRLTVT.